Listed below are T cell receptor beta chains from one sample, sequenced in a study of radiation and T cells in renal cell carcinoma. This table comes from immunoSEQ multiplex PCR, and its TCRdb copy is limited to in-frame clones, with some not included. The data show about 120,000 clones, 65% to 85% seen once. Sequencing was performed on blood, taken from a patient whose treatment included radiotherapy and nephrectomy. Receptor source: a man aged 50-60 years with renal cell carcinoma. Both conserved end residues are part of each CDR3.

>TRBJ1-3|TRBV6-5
CASSYFQGRGNTIYF
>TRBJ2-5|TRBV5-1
CASSLGAVAIETQYF
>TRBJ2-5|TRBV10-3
CAISDREVQTQYF
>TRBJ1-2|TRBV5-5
CASSASRPAPYGYTF
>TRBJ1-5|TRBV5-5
CASSLMAGKDQPQHF
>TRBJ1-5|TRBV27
CASSLAGGNQPQHF
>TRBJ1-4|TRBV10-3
CASSWAGQGNEKLFF
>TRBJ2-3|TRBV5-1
CASSHPATDTQYF
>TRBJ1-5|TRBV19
CASVGTGRNQPQHF
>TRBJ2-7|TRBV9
CASSVGGQGYYEQYF
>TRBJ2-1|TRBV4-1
CASSQDLEGYNEQFF
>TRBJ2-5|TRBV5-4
CASSLTSGRETQYF
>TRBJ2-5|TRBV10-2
CASAGNQETQYF
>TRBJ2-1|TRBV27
CASSRSYGGEQFF
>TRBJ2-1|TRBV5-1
CASSFYNEQFF
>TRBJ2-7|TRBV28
CASSPGGGRDYEQYF
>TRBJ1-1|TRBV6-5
CASSYSRYTEAFF
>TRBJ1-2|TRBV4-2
CASSQDIANYGYTF
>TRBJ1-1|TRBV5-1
CASAGQGLQAFF
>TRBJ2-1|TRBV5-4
CASSRSSGGYNEQFF
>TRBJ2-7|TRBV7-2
CASSFTRSYEQYF
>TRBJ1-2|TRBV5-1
CASSNNRGLDYGYTF